The present T cell receptor (beta chain) was sequenced within a study of control samples from healthy donors and cancer patients. Data came from immunoSEQ multiplex PCR; TCRdb stores just in-frame clones and leaves some out. The sample lists about 120,000 clones, 88% seen once, with under 2.5% in the top ten. Sequences were obtained from blood. This sequence originates from a woman aged 70-85 years in good health.

CDR3 nucleotides: TGTGCCAGCAGTGAAGGGAGTGCGGTGGGCAATCAGCCCCAGCATTTT. Protein sequence: CASSEGSAVGNQPQHF. The chain couples TRBV2 to TRBJ1-5; D gene ambiguous. Trimming pared 1 base from V and 2 bases from J, leaving 12 bases between. CDR3 length: 16 residues. The germline CDR1 and CDR2 sequences are SNHLY and FYNNEI.